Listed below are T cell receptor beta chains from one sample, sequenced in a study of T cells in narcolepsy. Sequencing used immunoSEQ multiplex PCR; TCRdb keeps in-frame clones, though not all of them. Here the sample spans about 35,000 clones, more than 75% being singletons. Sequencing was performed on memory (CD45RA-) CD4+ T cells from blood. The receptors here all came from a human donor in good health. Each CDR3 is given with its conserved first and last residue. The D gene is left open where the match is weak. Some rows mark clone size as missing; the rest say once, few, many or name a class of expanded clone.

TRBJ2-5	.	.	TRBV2	TGTGCCAGCCTGTGGGAGGTAGCGCGGCAAGAGACCCAGTACTTC	CASLWEVARQETQYF
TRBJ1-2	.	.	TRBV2	TGTGCCAGCAGTGAAGCGCTTCGGGGAGGTGCTGGCTACACCTTC	CASSEALRGGAGYTF
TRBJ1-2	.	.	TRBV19	TGTGCCAGTAGCAGGGGACGGAGCTATGGCTACACCTTC	CASSRGRSYGYTF
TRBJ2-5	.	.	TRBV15	TGTGCCACCAGCAGAGATGGGTCCCGGGGGACCCAGTACTTC	CATSRDGSRGTQYF
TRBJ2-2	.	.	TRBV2	TGTGCCAGTAGTGGTGAGGTCAGTAGGGAGCTGTTTTTT	CASSGEVSRELFF
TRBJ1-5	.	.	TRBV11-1	TGTGCCAGCAGCTTAGACCATGACCCCCAGCCCCAGCATTTT	CASSLDHDPQPQHF
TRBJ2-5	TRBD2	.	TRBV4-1	TGCGCCAGCAGCCAGGGAGCGGGAGTAGGCCAAGAGACCCAGTACTTC	CASSQGAGVGQETQYF
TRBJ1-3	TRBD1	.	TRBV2	TGTGCCAGCAGTTCCGACAGGGGCGTCGGCACCATATATTTT	CASSSDRGVGTIYF
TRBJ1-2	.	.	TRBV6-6	TGTGCCAGCAGATCCCCCGGCAGGGCCCATGGCTACACCTTC	CASRSPGRAHGYTF
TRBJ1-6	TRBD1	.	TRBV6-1	TGTGCCAGCAGTAGACAGGGGGCAAACCTCCACTTT	CASSRQGANLHF
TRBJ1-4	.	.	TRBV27	TGTGCCAGCAAGACCTCGGGCCGCCCTCTGTTTTTT	CASKTSGRPLFF
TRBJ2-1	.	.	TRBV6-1	TGTGCCAGCAGGGGAGTTGGGGCCTCCTACAATGAGCAGTTCTTC	CASRGVGASYNEQFF
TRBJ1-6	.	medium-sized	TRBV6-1	TGTGTCAGCGGAAAAAGCTCCTATAATTCACCCCTCCACTTT	CVSGKSSYNSPLHF
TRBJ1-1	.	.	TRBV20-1	TGCAGTGCTAGTGGCGGCACTGAAGCTTTCTTT	CSASGGTEAFF
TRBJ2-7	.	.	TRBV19	TGTGCCAGTAGTACCGATTACACGGCCTACGAGCAGTACTTC	CASSTDYTAYEQYF
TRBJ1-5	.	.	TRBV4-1	TGCGCCAGCGGCCGAGACAGGACTACTAGCAATCAGCCCCAGCATTTT	CASGRDRTTSNQPQHF
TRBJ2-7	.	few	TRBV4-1	TGCGCCAGCAGCCACGAGACTTACGAGCAGTACTTC	CASSHETYEQYF